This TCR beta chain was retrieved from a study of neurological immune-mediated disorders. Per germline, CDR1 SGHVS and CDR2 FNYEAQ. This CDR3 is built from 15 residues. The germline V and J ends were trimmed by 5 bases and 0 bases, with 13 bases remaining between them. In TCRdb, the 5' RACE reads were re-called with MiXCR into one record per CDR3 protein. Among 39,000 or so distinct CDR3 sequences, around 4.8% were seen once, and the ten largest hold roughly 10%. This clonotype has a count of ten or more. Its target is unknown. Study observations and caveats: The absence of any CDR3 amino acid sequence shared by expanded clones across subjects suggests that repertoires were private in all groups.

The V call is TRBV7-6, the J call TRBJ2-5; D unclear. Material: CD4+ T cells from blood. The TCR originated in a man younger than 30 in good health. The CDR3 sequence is CASSPFTSYQETQYF. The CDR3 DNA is TGTGCCAGCAGCCCCTTTACGAGCTACCAAGAGACCCAGTACTTC.